The 2 T cell receptor beta chains below come from one sample, sequenced in a study of cytomegalovirus exposure and HLA in healthy donors. The PCR had 60 Vbeta and 13 Jbeta primers. Produced via immunoSEQ multiplex PCR; TCRdb's table is partial and in-frame only. The profile shows about 130,000 clones, about 78% of them singletons. The sequencing input was PBMCs. The receptors here all came from a man aged 45-65 years in good health and CMV-seropositive.

The chain joins TRBV19 to TRBJ1-2; no firm D call. Germline values: CDR1 LNHDA, CDR2 SQIVND (reference sequence). The CDR3 has 11 amino acids. V was trimmed by 8 bases and J by 1 base, leaving 5 bases between them. The CDR3 reads CASGHNYGYTF. In DNA form, the CDR3 reads TGTGCCAGTGGCCATAACTATGGCTACACCTTC.

This rearrangement joins TRBV28 to TRBJ2-7, with D possibly matching TRBD1 (6 bases). Trimming removed 2 bases at V and 3 bases at J, with 11 bases between. The length of the CDR3 is 14 residues. In germline, CDR1 is MDHEN, CDR2 SYDVKM. The CDR3 DNA is TGTGCCAGCAGTTTAGGGGGCAGAGACTACGAGCAGTACTTC. Translating gives CASSLGGRDYEQYF.